This TCR beta chain is drawn from a study of T-cell memory formation after mild COVID-19. Study results and caveats: Cross-reactive memory apparently joined, as some responding clones appeared in pre-infection memory. Largely, contracting CD4+ clones fell within CM and EM, and contracting CD8+ clones within EMRA. Day 15 to 85 contracting clones showed balanced CD4/CD8; day 15 to 37 expanders favored CD4+.

V lost 0 bases, J lost 2 bases, and 19 bases lay in between. Germline V lookup: CDR1 DFQATT, CDR2 SNEGSKA (reference sequence). This CDR3 is built from 17 residues. This clonotype was counted at least ten times. Its antigen is unknown. Via MiXCR, TCRdb re-called the 5' RACE reads, giving one row per CDR3 protein. The data show 100,000 or so distinct CDR3 sequences, with around 10% seen just once and roughly two fifths held by the top ten. The source material was PBMCs or a T cell subset sorted from them (not recorded which). This chain links TRBV20-1 with TRBJ2-5; no clear D. The source of this sequence is a man aged 18 to 30 who had mild COVID-19 (a few samples of this study predate the infection). Cell type and time point are not known. Here the CDR3 DNA reads TGCAGTGCTAGAGATCGGGCCCCGCGATCACTGCAAGAGACCCAGTACTTC. It codes for CSARDRAPRSLQETQYF.